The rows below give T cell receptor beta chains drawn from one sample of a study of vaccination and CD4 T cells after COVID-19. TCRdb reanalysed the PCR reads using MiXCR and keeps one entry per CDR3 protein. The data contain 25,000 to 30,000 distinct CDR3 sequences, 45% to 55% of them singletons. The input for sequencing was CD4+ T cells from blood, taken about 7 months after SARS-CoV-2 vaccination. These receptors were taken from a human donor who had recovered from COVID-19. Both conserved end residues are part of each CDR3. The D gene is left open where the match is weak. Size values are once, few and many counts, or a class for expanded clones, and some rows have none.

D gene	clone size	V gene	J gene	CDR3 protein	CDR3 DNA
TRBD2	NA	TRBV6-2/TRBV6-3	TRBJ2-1	CASRDSGRAEFF	TGTGCCAGCAGGGATAGCGGGAGGGCCGAGTTCTTC
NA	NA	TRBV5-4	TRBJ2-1	CASSLGVTNNEQFF	TGTGCCAGCAGCTTAGGGGTTACGAACAATGAGCAGTTCTTC
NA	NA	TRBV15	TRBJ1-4	CATSRSRAAEKLFF	TGTGCCACCAGCAGATCACGGGCCGCGGAAAAACTGTTTTTT
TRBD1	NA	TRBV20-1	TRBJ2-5	CSATTGGEETQYF	TGCAGTGCAACCACAGGGGGCGAAGAGACCCAGTACTTC
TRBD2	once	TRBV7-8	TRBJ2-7	CASSFAGLAGSYEQYF	TGTGCCAGCAGCTTCGCGGGACTAGCGGGCTCCTACGAGCAGTACTTC
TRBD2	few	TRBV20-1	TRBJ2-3	CSATGTTSTDTQYF	TGCAGTGCCACCGGGACTACATCAACAGATACGCAGTATTTT
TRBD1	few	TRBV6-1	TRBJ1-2	CASSAYRGGYGYTF	TGTGCCAGCAGCGCATACAGGGGAGGCTATGGCTACACCTTC
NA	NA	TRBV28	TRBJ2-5	CASMPRAVAVGLETQYF	TGTGCCAGCATGCCCCGCGCCGTCGCAGTCGGGTTGGAGACCCAGTACTTC
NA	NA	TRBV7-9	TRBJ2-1	CASSLEGTKDNEQFF	TGTGCCAGCAGCTTAGAAGGGACGAAAGACAATGAGCAGTTCTTC
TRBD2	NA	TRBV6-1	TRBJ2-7	CASSASGRPYEQYF	TGTGCCAGCAGCGCTAGCGGGAGACCCTACGAGCAGTACTTC
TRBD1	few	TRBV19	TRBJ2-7	CASSIRGGPFYEQYF	TGTGCCAGTAGTATACGAGGGGGCCCCTTCTACGAGCAGTACTTC
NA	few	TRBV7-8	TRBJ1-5	CASSLAGGNQPQHF	TGTGCCAGCAGCTTAGCCGGGGGCAATCAGCCCCAGCATTTT
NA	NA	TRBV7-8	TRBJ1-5	CASSFRESNQPQHF	TGTGCCAGCAGCTTCAGGGAAAGCAATCAGCCCCAGCATTTT
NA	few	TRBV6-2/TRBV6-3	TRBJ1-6	CASSGQGVSPLHF	TGTGCCAGCAGTGGCCAGGGTGTATCACCCCTCCACTTT
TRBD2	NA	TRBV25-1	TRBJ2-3	CASSEEGAGTTDTQYF	TGTGCCAGCAGTGAAGAGGGAGCGGGGACCACAGATACGCAGTATTTT
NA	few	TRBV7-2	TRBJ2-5	CASSFQGETQYF	TGTGCCAGCAGCTTTCAGGGAGAGACCCAGTACTTC
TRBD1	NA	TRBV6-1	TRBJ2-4	CASSEKFGTGSDIQYF	TGTGCCAGCAGTGAAAAGTTTGGGACAGGGTCTGACATTCAGTACTTC
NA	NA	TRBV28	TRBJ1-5	CASSLWGWGGQPQHF	TGTGCCAGCAGTTTATGGGGATGGGGTGGTCAGCCCCAGCATTTT
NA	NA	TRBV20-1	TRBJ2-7	CSARPLRYEQYF	TGCAGTGCTAGGCCCCTCAGGTACGAGCAGTACTTC
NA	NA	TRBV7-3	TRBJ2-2	CASSLAGANTGELFF	TGTGCCAGCAGCTTGGCAGGCGCGAACACCGGGGAGCTGTTTTTT
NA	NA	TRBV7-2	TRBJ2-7	CASSLEVPSEQYF	TGTGCCAGCAGCTTAGAGGTCCCTTCCGAGCAGTACTTC
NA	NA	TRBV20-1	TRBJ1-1	CSASPAGKTNTEAFF	TGCAGTGCTAGCCCCGCCGGCAAGACGAACACTGAAGCTTTCTTT